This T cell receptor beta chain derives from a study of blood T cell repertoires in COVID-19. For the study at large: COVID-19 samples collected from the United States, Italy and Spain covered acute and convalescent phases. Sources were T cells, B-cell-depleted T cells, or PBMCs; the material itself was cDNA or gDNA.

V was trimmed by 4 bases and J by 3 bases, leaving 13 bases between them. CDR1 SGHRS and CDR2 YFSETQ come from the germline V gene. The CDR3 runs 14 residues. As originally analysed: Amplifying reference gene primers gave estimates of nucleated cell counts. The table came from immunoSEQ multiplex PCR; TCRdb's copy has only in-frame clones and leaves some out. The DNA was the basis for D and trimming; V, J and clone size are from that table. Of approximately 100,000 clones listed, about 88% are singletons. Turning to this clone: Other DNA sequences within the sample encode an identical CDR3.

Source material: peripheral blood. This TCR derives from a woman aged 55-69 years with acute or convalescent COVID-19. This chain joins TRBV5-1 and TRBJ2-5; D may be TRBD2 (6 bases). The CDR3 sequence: CASSSLTGEETQYF. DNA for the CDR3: TGCGCCAGCAGCAGTTTGACGGGAGAAGAGACCCAGTACTTC.